This entry lists 7 T cell receptor beta chains sequenced from one sample in a study of naive and memory T cell subsets. For these receptors, no antigen is known. Study results and caveats: A few larger clonotypes appeared in naive repertoires, especially CD8, possibly memory cells re-expressing CD45RA.

An equimolar mix of two oligonucleotides served as the beta constant-region primer for TRBC1 and TRBC2. Nested alpha and beta constant-region primers with the SP2 primer drove four PCR rounds on ligated cDNA. TCRdb recomputed calls from the UMI-ligation and nested PCR reads with MiXCR, one row per CDR3 protein. The repertoire consists of 150,000 or so distinct CDR3 sequences, with 20% to 25% occurring once and the leading ten covering roughly 0.1%. Sequencing was done on a sample of naive CD4+ T cells from blood. All receptors come from a human donor in good health.

The rearrangement links TRBV9 to TRBJ2-3, with 8 bases aligning to TRBD2. The junction had 8 bases not matched to a gene; V was cut back by 1 base and J by 4 bases. Germline V CDR1 and CDR2: SGDLS, YYNGEE. The CDR3 length is 16 residues. The CDR3 here is CASSVLSGGSPDTQYF. The CDR3, as DNA: TGTGCCAGCAGCGTATTATCGGGAGGGTCCCCAGATACGCAGTATTTT.

V usage is TRBV12-3 or TRBV12-4 and J usage is TRBJ2-5; D unclear. The ends were cut back, 4 bases at V and 0 bases at J, with 3 bases in the middle. The CDR3 is 12 amino acids. For the CDR3, the DNA is TGTGCCAGCAGTTGGAACCAAGAGACCCAGTACTTC. Translating gives CASSWNQETQYF.

This clonotype was counted many times. The chain recombines TRBV28 with TRBJ2-5, with 7 bases identical to TRBD1. V dropped 2 bases and J dropped 5; count of bases not matched to a gene: 8. The CDR3 loop spans 15 amino acids. Germline values: CDR1 MDHEN, CDR2 SYDVKM. Here the CDR3 reads CASSLPTGDSETQYF. CDR3 coding DNA: TGTGCCAGCAGTTTACCCACAGGGGATTCGGAGACCCAGTACTTC.

The rearrangement uses TRBV7-2 and TRBJ1-5; a possible D gene is TRBD1 (6 bases). Germline values: CDR1 SGHTA, CDR2 FQGNSA. The CDR3 loop spans 13 amino acids. The germline V and J ends were trimmed by 5 bases and 6 bases, with 11 bases remaining between them. In DNA, the CDR3 is TGTGCCAGCAGCCGGGGGCGCGCTCAGCCCCAGCATTTT. Its protein product is CASSRGRAQPQHF.

The CDR3 nucleotides read TGTGCCAGCAGCTTTTGGACAGTCACCGGGGAGCTGTTTTTT. Its translation: CASSFWTVTGELFF. The V call is TRBV7-9, the J call TRBJ2-2; D possibly corresponds to TRBD1 (6 bases). Germline V CDR1 and CDR2: SEHNR, FQNEAQ (reference sequence). Between the trimmed V and J ends, which lost 3 bases and 4 bases, there was a span of 9 bases. The CDR3 runs 14 residues.

The rearrangement links TRBV9 to TRBJ2-1; 7 nucleotides align to TRBD2. The CDR3 has 13 residues. The V gene end was trimmed by 0 bases and the J gene end by 9 bases; junction bases not matched to a gene: 3. Germline V gene lookup returns CDR1 SGDLS and CDR2 YYNGEE. The DNA for the CDR3 is TGTGCCAGCAGCGTAGCGACTAGCACTGAGCAGTTCTTC. It translates to CASSVATSTEQFF.

This clonotype was counted between two and nine times. The chain links TRBV15 to TRBJ2-5; the D gene is possibly TRBD2 (5 bases). V shed 7 bases and J shed 2 bases, with 11 bases lying between them. Germline CDR1 LNHNV, CDR2 YYDKDF (reference sequence). This CDR3 is built from 13 residues. The CDR3 coding sequence is TGTGCCACCAAAGTCTGGACTCAAGAGACCCAGTACTTC. Protein sequence: CATKVWTQETQYF.